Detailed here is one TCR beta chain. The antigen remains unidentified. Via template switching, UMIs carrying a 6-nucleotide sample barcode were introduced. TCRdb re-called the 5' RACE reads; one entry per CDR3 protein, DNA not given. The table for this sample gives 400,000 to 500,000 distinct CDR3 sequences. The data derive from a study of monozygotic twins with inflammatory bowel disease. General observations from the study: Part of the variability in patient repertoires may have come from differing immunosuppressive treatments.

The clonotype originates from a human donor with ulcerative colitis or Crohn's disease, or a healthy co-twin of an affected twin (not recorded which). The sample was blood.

The CDR3 loop reads CSARDWEGGSGDTIYF. The genes are TRBV20-1 and TRBJ1-3; the TCRdb call, TRBD1, lacks DNA for checking. CDR1 and CDR2 (germline): DFQATT, SNEGSKA (reference sequence). The CDR3 runs 16 residues.